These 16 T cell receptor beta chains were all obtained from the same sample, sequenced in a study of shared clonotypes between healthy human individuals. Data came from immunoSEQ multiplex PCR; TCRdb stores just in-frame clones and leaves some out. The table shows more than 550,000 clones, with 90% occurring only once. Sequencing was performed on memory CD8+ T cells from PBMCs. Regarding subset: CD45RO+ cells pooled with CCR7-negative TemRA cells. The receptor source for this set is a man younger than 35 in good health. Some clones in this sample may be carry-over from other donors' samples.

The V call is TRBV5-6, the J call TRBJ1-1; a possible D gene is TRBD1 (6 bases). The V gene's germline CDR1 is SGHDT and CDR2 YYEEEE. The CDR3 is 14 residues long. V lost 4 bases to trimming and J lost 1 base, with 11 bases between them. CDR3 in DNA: TGTGCCAGCAGCCTCCTACAGGGGAACACTGAAGCTTTCTTT. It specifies CASSLLQGNTEAFF.

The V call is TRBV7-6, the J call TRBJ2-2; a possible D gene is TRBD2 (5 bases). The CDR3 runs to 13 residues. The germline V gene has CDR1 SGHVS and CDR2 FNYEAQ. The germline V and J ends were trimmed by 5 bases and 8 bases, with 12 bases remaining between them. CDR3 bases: TGTGCCAGCAGCCGAGGACTGCCAGGGGAGCTGTTTTTT. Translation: CASSRGLPGELFF.

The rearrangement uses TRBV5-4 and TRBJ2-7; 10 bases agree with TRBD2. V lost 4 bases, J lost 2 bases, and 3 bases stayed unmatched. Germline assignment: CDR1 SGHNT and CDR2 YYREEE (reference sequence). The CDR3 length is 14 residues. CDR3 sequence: CASSTSGDAYEQYF. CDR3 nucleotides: TGTGCCAGCAGCACTAGCGGGGACGCCTACGAGCAGTACTTC.

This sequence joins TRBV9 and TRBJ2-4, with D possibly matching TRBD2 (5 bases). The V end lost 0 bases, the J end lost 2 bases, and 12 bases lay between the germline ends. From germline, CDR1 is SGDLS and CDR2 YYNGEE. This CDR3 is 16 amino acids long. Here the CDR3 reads CASSVGASGTKNIQYF. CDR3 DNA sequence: TGTGCCAGCAGCGTAGGGGCCAGCGGAACCAAAAACATTCAGTACTTC. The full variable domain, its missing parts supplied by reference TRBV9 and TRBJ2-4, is DSGVTQTPKHLITATGQRVTLRCSPRSGDLSVYWYQQSLDQGLQFLIQYYNGEERAKGNILERFSAQQFPDLHSELNLSSLELGDSALYFCASSVGASGTKNIQYFGAGTRLSVL.

The CDR3 DNA is TGTGCCAGCAGTTTCGTTTTTAGCAATCAGCCCCAGCATTTT. Its protein product is CASSFVFSNQPQHF. V usage is TRBV28 and J usage is TRBJ1-5; the D is unclear. Per germline, CDR1 MDHEN and CDR2 SYDVKM. The V end lost 3 bases, the J end lost 0 bases, and 6 bases lay between the germline ends. This CDR3 is built from 14 residues.

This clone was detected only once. The DNA for the CDR3 is TGTGCCAGCAGCTTAGCGGACAGCCAGGGGACCTTC. It codes for CASSLADSQGTF. The rearrangement links TRBV7-8 to TRBJ1-2, with a tentative D call TRBD1 (6 bases). The CDR3 is made up of 12 amino acids. Trimming cost V 0 bases and J 14 bases, with 13 bases left between them. The germline CDR1 and CDR2 sequences are SGHVS and FQNEAQ.

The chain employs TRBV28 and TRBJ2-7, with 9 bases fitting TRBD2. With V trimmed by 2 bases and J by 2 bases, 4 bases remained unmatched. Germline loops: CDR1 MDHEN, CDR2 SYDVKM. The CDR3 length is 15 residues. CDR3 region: CASSLGRLAAYEQYF. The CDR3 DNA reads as TGTGCCAGCAGTTTAGGTAGACTAGCGGCCTACGAGCAGTACTTC.

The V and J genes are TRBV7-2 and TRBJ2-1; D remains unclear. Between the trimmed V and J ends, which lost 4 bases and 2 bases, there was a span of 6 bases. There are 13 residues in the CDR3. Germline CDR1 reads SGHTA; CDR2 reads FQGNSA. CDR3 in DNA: TGTGCCAGCAGCTCGGCCCCCTACAATGAGCAGTTCTTC. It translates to CASSSAPYNEQFF. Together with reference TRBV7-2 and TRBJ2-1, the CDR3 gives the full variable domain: GAGVSQSPSNKVTEKGKDVELRCDPISGHTALYWYRQSLGQGLEFLIYFQGNSAPDKSGLPSDRFSAERTGGSVSTLTIQRTQQEDSAVYLCASSSAPYNEQFFGPGTRLTVL.

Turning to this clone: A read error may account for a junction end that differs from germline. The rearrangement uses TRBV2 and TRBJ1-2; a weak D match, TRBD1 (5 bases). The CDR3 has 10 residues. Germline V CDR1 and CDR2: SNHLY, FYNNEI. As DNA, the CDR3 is TGTGCCAGCAGGGGGACGGGCTGCACCTTC. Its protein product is CASRGTGCTF.

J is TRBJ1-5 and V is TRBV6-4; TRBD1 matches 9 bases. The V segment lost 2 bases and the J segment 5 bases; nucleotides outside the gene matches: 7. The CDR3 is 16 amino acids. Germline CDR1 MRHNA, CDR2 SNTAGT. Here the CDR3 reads CASSDRDREYYQPQHF. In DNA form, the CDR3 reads TGTGCCAGCAGTGACCGGGACAGGGAGTATTATCAGCCCCAGCATTTT.

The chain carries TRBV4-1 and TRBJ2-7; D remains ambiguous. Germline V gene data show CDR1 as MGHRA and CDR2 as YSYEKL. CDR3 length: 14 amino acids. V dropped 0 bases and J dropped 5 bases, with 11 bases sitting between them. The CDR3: CASSQDLEIDEQYF. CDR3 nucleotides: TGCGCCAGCAGCCAAGATCTCGAGATAGACGAGCAGTACTTC.

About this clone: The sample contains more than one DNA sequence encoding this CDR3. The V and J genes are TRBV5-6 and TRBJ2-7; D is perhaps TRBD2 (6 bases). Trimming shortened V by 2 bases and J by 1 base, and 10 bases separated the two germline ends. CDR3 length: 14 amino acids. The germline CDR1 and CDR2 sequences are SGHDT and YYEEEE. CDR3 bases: TGTGCCAGCAGCTTCGGGGGACCATCCTACGAGCAGTACTTC. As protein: CASSFGGPSYEQYF.

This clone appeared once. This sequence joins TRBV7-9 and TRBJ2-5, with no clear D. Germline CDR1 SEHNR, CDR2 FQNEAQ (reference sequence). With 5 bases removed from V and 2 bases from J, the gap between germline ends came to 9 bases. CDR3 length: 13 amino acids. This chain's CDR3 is CASSGYRQETQYF. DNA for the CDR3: TGTGCCAGCAGCGGGTACCGTCAAGAGACCCAGTACTTC.

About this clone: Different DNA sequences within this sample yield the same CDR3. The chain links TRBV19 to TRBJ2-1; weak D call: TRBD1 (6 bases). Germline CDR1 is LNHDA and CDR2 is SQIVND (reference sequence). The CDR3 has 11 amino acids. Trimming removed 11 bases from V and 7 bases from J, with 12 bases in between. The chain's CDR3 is CASGVGNEQFF. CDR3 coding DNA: TGTGCCTCAGGGGTCGGGAATGAGCAGTTCTTC.

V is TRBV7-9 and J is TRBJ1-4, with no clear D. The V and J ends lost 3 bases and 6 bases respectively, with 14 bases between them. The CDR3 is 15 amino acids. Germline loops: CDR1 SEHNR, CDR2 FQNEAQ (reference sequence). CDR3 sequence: CASSFSEILHEKLFF. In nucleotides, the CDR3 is TGTGCCAGCAGCTTTTCGGAGATATTGCATGAAAAACTGTTTTTT.

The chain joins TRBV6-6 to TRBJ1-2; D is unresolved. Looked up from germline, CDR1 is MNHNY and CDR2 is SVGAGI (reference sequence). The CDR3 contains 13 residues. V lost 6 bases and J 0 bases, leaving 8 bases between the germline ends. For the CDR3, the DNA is TGTGCCAGCAGCGGACCCTCTAACTATGGCTACACCTTC. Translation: CASSGPSNYGYTF.